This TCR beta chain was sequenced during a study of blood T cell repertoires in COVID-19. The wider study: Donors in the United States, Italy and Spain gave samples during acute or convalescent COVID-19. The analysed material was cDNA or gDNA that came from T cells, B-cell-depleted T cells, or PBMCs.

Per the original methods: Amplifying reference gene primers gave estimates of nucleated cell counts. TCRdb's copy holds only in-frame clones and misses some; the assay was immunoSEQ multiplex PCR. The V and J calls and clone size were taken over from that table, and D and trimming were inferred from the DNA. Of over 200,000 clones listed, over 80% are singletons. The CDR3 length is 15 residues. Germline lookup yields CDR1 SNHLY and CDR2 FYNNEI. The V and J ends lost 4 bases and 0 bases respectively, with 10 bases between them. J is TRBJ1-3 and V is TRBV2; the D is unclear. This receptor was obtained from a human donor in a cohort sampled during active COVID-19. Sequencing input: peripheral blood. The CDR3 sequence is CASSAKTLSGNTIYF. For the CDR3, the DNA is TGTGCCAGCAGTGCGAAGACTCTCTCTGGAAACACCATATATTTT.